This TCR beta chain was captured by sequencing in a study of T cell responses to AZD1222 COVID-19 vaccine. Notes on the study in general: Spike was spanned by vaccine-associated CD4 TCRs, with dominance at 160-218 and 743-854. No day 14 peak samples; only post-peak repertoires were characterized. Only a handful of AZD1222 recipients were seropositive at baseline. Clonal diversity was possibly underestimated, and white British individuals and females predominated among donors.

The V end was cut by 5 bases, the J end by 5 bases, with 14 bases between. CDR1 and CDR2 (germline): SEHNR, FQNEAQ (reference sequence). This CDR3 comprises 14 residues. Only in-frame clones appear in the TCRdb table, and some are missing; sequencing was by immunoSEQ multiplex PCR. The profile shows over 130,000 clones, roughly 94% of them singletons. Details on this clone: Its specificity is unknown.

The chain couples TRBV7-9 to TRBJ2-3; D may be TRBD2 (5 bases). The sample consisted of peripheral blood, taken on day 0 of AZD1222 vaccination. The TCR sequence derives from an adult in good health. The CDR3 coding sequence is TGTGCCAGCAGCATTCCGAGGGCGGAAGATACGCAGTATTTT. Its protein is CASSIPRAEDTQYF. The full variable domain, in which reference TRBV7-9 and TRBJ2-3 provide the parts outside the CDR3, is DTGVSQNPRHKITKRGQNVTFRCDPISEHNRLYWYRQTLGQGPEFLTYFQNEAQLEKSRLLSDRFSAERPKGSFSTLEIQRTEQGDSAMYLCASSIPRAEDTQYFGPGTRLTVL.